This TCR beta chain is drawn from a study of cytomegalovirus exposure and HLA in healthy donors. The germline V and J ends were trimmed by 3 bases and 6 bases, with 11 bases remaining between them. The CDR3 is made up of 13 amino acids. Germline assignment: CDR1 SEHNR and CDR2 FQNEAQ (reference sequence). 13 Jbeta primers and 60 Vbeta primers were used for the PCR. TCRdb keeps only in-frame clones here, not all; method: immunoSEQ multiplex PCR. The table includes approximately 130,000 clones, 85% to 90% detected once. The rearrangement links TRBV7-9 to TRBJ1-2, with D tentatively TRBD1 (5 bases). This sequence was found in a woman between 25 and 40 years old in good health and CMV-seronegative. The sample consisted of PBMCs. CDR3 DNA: TGTGCCAGCAGCTTCCGACAGTCAGATGGCTACACCTTC. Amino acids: CASSFRQSDGYTF.